The 8 T cell receptor beta chains below were found in one sample sequenced in a study of cytomegalovirus exposure and HLA in healthy donors. The primer mix had 60 Vbeta and 13 Jbeta primers. TCRdb's copy holds only in-frame clones and misses some; the assay was immunoSEQ multiplex PCR. The sample features 140,000 to 150,000 clones, with about 0.96% in its top ten. What was sequenced was PBMCs. Every receptor here comes from a male donor in good health and CMV-seronegative.

The rearrangement joins TRBV10-2 to TRBJ1-6; TRBD1 matches 8 bases. The CDR3 is 15 amino acids. Germline assignment: CDR1 WSHSY and CDR2 SAAADI. After removal of 3 bases from V and 9 bases from J, the junction contained 7 bases not matched to a gene. CDR3 in DNA: TGCGCCAGCAGTGAACTGCGGACAGGGTTTTCACCCCTCCACTTT. This sequence encodes CASSELRTGFSPLHF.

The chain recombines TRBV29-1 with TRBJ2-1, with TRBD2 identical over 14 bases. This CDR3 has 17 residues. After removal of 3 bases from V and 7 bases from J, the junction contained 11 bases not matched to a gene. Germline CDR1 and CDR2: SQVTM and ANQGSEA. The CDR3 sequence is CSVDGVGTSGSENEQFF. CDR3 nucleotides: TGCAGCGTTGATGGTGTGGGGACTAGCGGGAGTGAGAATGAGCAGTTCTTC.

The chain employs TRBV5-1 and TRBJ1-2; D may be TRBD1 (6 bases). V was clipped by 2 bases and J by 8 bases, with 13 bases between them. The CDR3 consists of 13 residues. Germline CDR1 and CDR2: SGHRS and YFSETQ. Here the CDR3 DNA reads TGCGCCAGCAGCTTATCAGGGGAGAGCGGCTACACCTTC. As protein: CASSLSGESGYTF.

This rearrangement joins TRBV4-3 to TRBJ2-7, with a weak D call TRBD1 (6 bases). The CDR3 totals 13 residues. Germline V CDR1 and CDR2: LGHNA, YSLEER. The ends were cut back, 0 bases at V and 8 bases at J, with 11 bases in the middle. The DNA for the CDR3 is TGCGCCAGCAGCCAAGACCAACAGGGCAAGCAGTACTTC. Protein: CASSQDQQGKQYF.

This chain links TRBV7-8 with TRBJ2-3, with 10 bases fitting TRBD2. The CDR3 has 14 amino acids. V shed 11 bases and J 6 bases; nucleotides not matched to a gene: 11. Germline V lookup: CDR1 SGHVS, CDR2 FQNEAQ. This CDR3 reads CASRRAGGLDTQYF. For the CDR3, the DNA is TGTGCCTCGCGGAGAGCGGGGGGGCTTGATACGCAGTATTTT.

J is TRBJ1-3 and V is TRBV6-1, with TRBD1 as a possible D gene (6 bases). Germline CDR1 MNHNS, CDR2 SASEGT. The CDR3 spans 14 residues. Deletions cut 3 bases from V and 9 bases from J, with 15 bases between. The CDR3 nucleotides are TGTGCCAGCAGTGAGGCCGATCAGGGGCTCACCATATATTTT. This gives the protein CASSEADQGLTIYF.

The V and J genes are TRBV19 and TRBJ2-1, with TRBD2 matching over 14 bases. CDR1 LNHDA and CDR2 SQIVND come from the germline V gene (reference sequence). The CDR3 extends over 15 amino acids. V shed 4 bases, J shed 7 bases, and the junction held 3 bases outside the gene matches. CDR3 DNA sequence: TGTGCCAGTAGTACCGGGACTAGCGGGAGTAATGAGCAGTTCTTC. As protein: CASSTGTSGSNEQFF.

The chain uses TRBV7-9 and TRBJ2-2; TRBD2 matches 8 bases. The CDR3 extends over 15 amino acids. Trimming cost V 4 bases and J 5 bases; bases outside gene matches: 6. Looked up from germline, CDR1 is SEHNR and CDR2 is FQNEAQ (reference sequence). The CDR3 region is CASSSIGGGTGELFF. For the CDR3, the DNA is TGTGCCAGCAGCTCCATCGGGGGGGGGACCGGGGAGCTGTTTTTT.